This T cell receptor beta chain was recorded in a study of regulatory T cells in long-lasting Graves disease. Whole-study results and caveats: Whereas new patients shared 800 to 1,000 public clonotypes, persistent patients shared more, at about 3,000.

Building of the TCR beta libraries involved iRepertoire HTBI primers and Arm-PCR of CDR3 regions. Source study methods: Identified segments across samples numbered some 62 TRBV and about 15 TRBJ. TCRdb processed the multiplex PCR reads anew with MiXCR; each CDR3 protein has one entry. For this entry, the V and J calls and clone size follow TCRdb and not the study's own pipeline. The sample holds 600,000 to 850,000 distinct CDR3 sequences, 30% seen once. The time point denotes: persistent/refractory GD, antithyroid drugs over 5 years with positive TRAb. The TCR library was made from RNA that had been extracted from PBMCs in TRIzol. Only a few counts were recorded for this clonotype. Its specificity is unknown. This CDR3 is built from 17 residues. V was pared by 10 bases and J by 1 base, with 18 bases of the junction left unmatched. Germline CDR1 and CDR2: MNHNS and SASEGT.

The TCR was taken from a female donor with Graves disease. The specimen was peripheral blood mononuclear cells (PBMCs), collected when the disease was refractory, from a patient treated with antithyroid drugs. This chain connects TRBV6-1 to TRBJ1-1; 7 positions match TRBD1. The CDR3 reads CAIQPGQDALRNTEAFF. In DNA form, the CDR3 reads TGTGCCATCCAGCCCGGACAGGACGCCTTACGGAACACTGAAGCTTTCTTT.